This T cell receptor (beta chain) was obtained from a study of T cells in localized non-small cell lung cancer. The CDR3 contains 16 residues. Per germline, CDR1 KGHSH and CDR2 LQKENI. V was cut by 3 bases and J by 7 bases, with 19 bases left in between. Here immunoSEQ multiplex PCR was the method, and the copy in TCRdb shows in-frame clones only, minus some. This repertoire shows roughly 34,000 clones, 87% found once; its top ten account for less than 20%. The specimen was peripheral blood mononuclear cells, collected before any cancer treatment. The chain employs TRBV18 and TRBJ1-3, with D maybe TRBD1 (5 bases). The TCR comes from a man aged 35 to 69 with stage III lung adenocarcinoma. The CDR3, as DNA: TGTGCCAGCTCACCGGCAGGGCCCTCTCTTTGGAACACCATATATTTT. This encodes CASSPAGPSLWNTIYF.